A selection of T cell receptor beta chains follows, all from one sample in a study of CD8 T cells in Susac syndrome. TCRdb reprocessed the immunoSEQ multiplex PCR reads via MiXCR and lists one record per CDR3 protein. The repertoire consists of around 220,000 distinct CDR3 sequences, with roughly 90% occurring once and the leading ten covering approximately 0.13%. Sequenced: CD8+ T cells from PBMCs. The source is a human donor with multiple sclerosis. Each CDR3 is given with its conserved first and last residue. A D gene is named only where the DNA matches it firmly. Not all rows give a size; the values are once, few, many and, for expanded clones, a class.

D gene	V gene	J gene	clone size	CDR3 protein	CDR3 DNA
TRBD1	TRBV2	TRBJ2-2	NA	CASRVTGARNTGELFF	TGTGCCAGCAGGGTAACAGGGGCGCGGAACACCGGGGAGCTGTTTTTT
NA	TRBV5-4	TRBJ2-1	once	CASSFKGLPSYNEQFF	TGTGCCAGCAGTTTTAAGGGCCTCCCATCCTACAATGAGCAGTTCTTC
TRBD2	TRBV5-6	TRBJ2-4	NA	CASSRPPGLAVQLAKNIQYF	TGTGCCAGCAGCAGACCTCCGGGACTAGCGGTTCAACTAGCCAAAAACATTCAGTACTTC
TRBD2	TRBV20-1	TRBJ2-7	NA	CSASGRTSLEQYF	TGCAGTGCTAGCGGTAGGACTAGCCTCGAGCAGTACTTC
NA	TRBV4-1	TRBJ1-6	NA	CASSQVQGYNSPLHF	TGCGCCAGCAGCCAAGTCCAGGGCTATAATTCACCCCTCCACTTT
NA	TRBV13	TRBJ1-1	NA	CASSLGAGTRGPMNTEAFF	TGTGCCAGCAGCTTAGGGGCTGGGACCAGGGGTCCCATGAACACTGAAGCTTTCTTT
NA	TRBV12-3/TRBV12-4	TRBJ1-5	NA	CASSLGTGIQPQHF	TGTGCCAGCAGTTTAGGAACAGGGATACAGCCCCAGCATTTT
TRBD2	TRBV14	TRBJ2-7	few	CASSSGGGYEQYF	TGTGCCAGCTCCAGCGGGGGGGGCTACGAGCAGTACTTC
NA	TRBV24-1	TRBJ2-7	NA	CATSATGPYEQYF	TGTGCCACCAGTGCGACAGGACCGTACGAGCAGTACTTC
TRBD1	TRBV23-1	TRBJ2-7	NA	CASTSIRDREVEEQYF	TGCGCCAGCACCTCAATTCGGGACAGGGAGGTAGAGGAGCAGTACTTC
TRBD1	TRBV6-1	TRBJ1-5	NA	CASSRSRDSHNQPQHF	TGTGCCAGCAGCCGGAGCCGGGACAGTCACAATCAGCCCCAGCATTTT
TRBD2	TRBV13	TRBJ2-3	NA	CASSPVAGVTTSTDTQYF	TGTGCCAGCAGCCCCGTAGCGGGTGTGACAACTAGCACAGATACGCAGTATTTT
NA	TRBV12-3/TRBV12-4	TRBJ2-3	NA	CASSLVGDTQYF	TGTGCCAGCAGTTTGGTAGGGGATACGCAGTATTTT
NA	TRBV9	TRBJ1-1	NA	CASSVGTDKAFF	TGTGCCAGCAGCGTAGGGACAGACAAAGCTTTCTTT
TRBD1	TRBV6-2/TRBV6-3	TRBJ1-2	NA	CASNHRTGPRGYTF	TGTGCCAGCAACCATCGGACAGGCCCTAGGGGCTACACCTTC
TRBD2	TRBV6-2/TRBV6-3	TRBJ2-7	NA	CASSYSPGLAGAYEQYF	TGTGCCAGCAGTTACTCACCGGGACTAGCGGGAGCCTACGAGCAGTACTTC
NA	TRBV2	TRBJ1-4	NA	CASSEVATDEKLFF	TGTGCCAGCAGTGAAGTGGCTACGGATGAAAAACTGTTTTTT
NA	TRBV6-5	TRBJ1-5	NA	CASSTGWKGPQHF	TGTGCCAGCAGTACGGGCTGGAAAGGGCCCCAGCATTTT
TRBD2	TRBV29-1	TRBJ2-7	NA	CSVSLGLASSYEQYF	TGCAGCGTTAGTTTGGGACTAGCGTCATCCTACGAGCAGTACTTC
TRBD2	TRBV6-5	TRBJ2-1	NA	CASSISGEAYNEQFF	TGTGCCAGCAGTATAAGCGGGGAAGCCTACAATGAGCAGTTCTTC
NA	TRBV4-1	TRBJ2-5	NA	CASSQPSGTGLGETQYF	TGCGCCAGCAGCCAGCCAAGCGGGACAGGTCTGGGGGAGACCCAGTACTTC
TRBD2	TRBV18	TRBJ2-1	NA	CASSPLPIGLAGGRDNEQFF	TGTGCCAGCTCACCACTTCCTATAGGTCTAGCGGGAGGGAGAGACAATGAGCAGTTCTTC
NA	TRBV9	TRBJ1-1	NA	CASSVGKGNTEAFF	TGTGCCAGCAGCGTAGGGAAAGGGAACACTGAAGCTTTCTTT
NA	TRBV20-1	TRBJ2-7	NA	CSAHDRSPSYEQYF	TGCAGTGCTCATGACAGGTCCCCTTCCTACGAGCAGTACTTC
TRBD1	TRBV4-2	TRBJ2-5	NA	CASSHSPGTEETQYF	TGTGCCAGCAGCCATTCCCCCGGGACAGAAGAGACCCAGTACTTC
TRBD1	TRBV7-9	TRBJ2-3	few	CASSPGTGGADTQYF	TGTGCCAGCAGCCCGGGGACAGGGGGTGCAGATACGCAGTATTTT
NA	TRBV5-1	TRBJ2-3	NA	CASSSVPSTRTDTQYF	TGCGCCAGCAGCTCCGTACCTTCGACGAGGACAGATACGCAGTATTTT
TRBD2	TRBV19	TRBJ2-5	NA	CASSRTSGGPDQETQYF	TGTGCCAGTAGCAGGACTAGCGGGGGCCCCGATCAAGAGACCCAGTACTTC
TRBD1	TRBV5-1	TRBJ2-5	NA	CTSSWGQEQETQYF	TGCACCAGCAGCTGGGGACAGGAACAAGAGACCCAGTACTTC
NA	TRBV4-3	TRBJ2-3	NA	CASSQDQEGTDTQYF	TGCGCCAGCAGCCAAGATCAGGAGGGGACAGATACGCAGTATTTT
NA	TRBV30	TRBJ1-1	NA	CAWYTNSYWGAGRNTEAFF	TGTGCCTGGTATACTAACTCATACTGGGGCGCAGGGAGGAACACTGAAGCTTTCTTT
TRBD1	TRBV12-5	TRBJ1-1	NA	CASGSGGWGVEAFF	TGTGCTAGTGGCTCAGGGGGCTGGGGGGTTGAAGCTTTCTTT
NA	TRBV2	TRBJ1-5	NA	CASRVVGGNQPQHF	TGTGCCAGCAGGGTCGTCGGGGGCAATCAGCCCCAGCATTTT
NA	TRBV27	TRBJ1-1	NA	CASSFAGVGEAFF	TGTGCCAGCAGTTTTGCCGGGGTGGGAGAAGCTTTCTTT
NA	TRBV2	TRBJ1-1	NA	CASSDIGVTEAFF	TGTGCCAGCAGTGATATTGGGGTCACTGAAGCTTTCTTT
NA	TRBV5-6	TRBJ1-4	few	CASSLSGGATNEKLFF	TGTGCCAGCAGCTTGTCGGGGGGCGCAACTAATGAAAAACTGTTTTTT
TRBD2	TRBV6-2/TRBV6-3	TRBJ2-5	once	CASSPMAREGPLSQYF	TGTGCCAGCAGTCCCATGGCGCGGGAGGGCCCGCTAAGCCAGTACTTC
NA	TRBV3-1	TRBJ2-4	NA	CASSPRQVLAKNIQYF	TGTGCCAGCAGCCCCCGACAGGTACTTGCCAAAAACATTCAGTACTTC
NA	TRBV3-1	TRBJ2-3	NA	CASGRTFTDTQYF	TGTGCCAGCGGGAGGACCTTCACAGATACGCAGTATTTT
NA	TRBV10-3	TRBJ1-1	once	CAISQRNTEAFF	TGTGCCATCAGCCAGAGGAACACTGAAGCTTTCTTT
NA	TRBV27	TRBJ2-7	once	CASSLATGPYEQYF	TGTGCCAGCAGTTTGGCGACAGGCCCCTACGAGCAGTACTTC
NA	TRBV30	TRBJ1-1	NA	CAWNLRHEAFF	TGTGCCTGGAATCTACGGCATGAAGCTTTCTTT